The rows below give T cell receptor beta chains drawn from one sample of a study of OX40 agonist ivuxolimab in advanced cancers. Some clones are missing from TCRdb's copy, which holds only in-frame ones; the method was immunoSEQ multiplex PCR. The sample consists of tens of thousands of clones, 86% of them appearing once. Sequenced material: CD4+ or CD8+ T cells sorted from blood, taken in a trial of the OX40 agonist ivuxolimab. The receptors were gathered from an adult with an advanced solid tumor such as melanoma, head and neck, liver or kidney cancer. CDR3s include the opening cysteine and the closing phenylalanine or tryptophan. D genes are given only for firm matches. For some rows the clone size is stated as once, few or many, or as a class when expanded; others skip it.

>-|TRBV18|TRBJ2-2|-
TGTGCCAGCTCACCAACGGTCCCACGCGGGGCCGGGGAGCTGTTTTTT
CASSPTVPRGAGELFF
>-|TRBV19|TRBJ2-2|-
TGTGCCAGTAGTATACTGAGCGGAACTACCGGGGAGCTGTTTTTT
CASSILSGTTGELFF
>-|TRBV2|TRBJ2-4|-
TGTGCCAGCAGACCCGACAGCCTAAAAAACATTCAGTACTTC
CASRPDSLKNIQYF
>-|TRBV5-1|TRBJ2-1|-
TGCGCCAGCAGCCAAGACACCTTCTGGCCGTTCTTC
CASSQDTFWPFF
>-|TRBV7-9|TRBJ2-7|TRBD2
TGTGCCAGCAGCCCCCGACTGGGCGGGGGGCCCTCCTACGAGCAGTACTTC
CASSPRLGGGPSYEQYF
>-|TRBV4-1|TRBJ1-6|-
TGCGCCAGCAGCCAAGATCCCCGTAGCTCCTATAATTCACCCCTCCACTTT
CASSQDPRSSYNSPLHF
>-|TRBV25-1|TRBJ1-2|TRBD1
TGTGCCAGCAGTGAACCGGGACAGGGGTGGTATGGCTACACCTTC
CASSEPGQGWYGYTF
>once|TRBV11-2|TRBJ2-3|TRBD2
TGTGCCAGCAGCCAACTGGGACTAGCGGGACATCGGCAGTATTTT
CASSQLGLAGHRQYF
>-|TRBV10-3|TRBJ2-5|TRBD1
TGTGCCATCAGTGGGACAGGGGCCCAAGAGACCCAGTACTTC
CAISGTGAQETQYF
>-|TRBV2|TRBJ1-2|TRBD1
TGTGCCAGCAGTGGAACAGGGGGCGGCTCCCATGGCTACACCTTC
CASSGTGGGSHGYTF
>-|TRBV18|TRBJ1-1|-
TGTGCCAGCTCAACCTTCACCGGTCCTGAAGCTTTCTTT
CASSTFTGPEAFF
>once|TRBV5-1|TRBJ2-3|-
TGCGCCAGCAGCGAGGGATCAGATACGCAGTATTTT
CASSEGSDTQYF
>-|TRBV29-1|TRBJ1-1|-
TGCAGCGTTGTACCTTTGAACACTGAAGCTTTCTTT
CSVVPLNTEAFF
>few|TRBV29-1|TRBJ2-2|-
TGCAGCGTTGGCCGATCGAACACCGGGGAGCTGTTTTTT
CSVGRSNTGELFF
>-|TRBV7-2|TRBJ1-2|-
TGTGCCAGCAGCGAAACGACAGCCCCTAACTATGGCTACACCTTC
CASSETTAPNYGYTF
>-|TRBV7-2|TRBJ1-1|TRBD1
TGTGCCAGCAGCCTGGGACAGGGGCGTGAAGCTTTCTTT
CASSLGQGREAFF
>-|TRBV5-4|TRBJ1-1|-
TGTGCCAGCAGCTCCCCCGGGGGGGCGAACACTGAAGCTTTCTTT
CASSSPGGANTEAFF
>-|TRBV6-6|TRBJ1-5|-
TGTGCCAGCGCCGGGACAAGGGGAAATCAGCCCCAGCATTTT
CASAGTRGNQPQHF
>-|TRBV20-1|TRBJ1-4|-
TGCAGTGCTAGAGGTCAGGAAAAACTGTTTTTT
CSARGQEKLFF
>-|TRBV5-1|TRBJ2-2|-
TGCGCCAGCAGCCCCGGGCGACTGAACACCGGGGAGCTGTTTTTT
CASSPGRLNTGELFF
>-|TRBV7-8|TRBJ1-3|-
TGTGCCAGCAGCTCAAGACTTCCCTCTGGAAACACCATATATTTT
CASSSRLPSGNTIYF
>-|TRBV29-1|TRBJ2-5|-
TGCAGCGTCGGTACAGGCCAAGAGACCCAGTACTTC
CSVGTGQETQYF
>-|TRBV14|TRBJ1-1|-
TGTGCCAGCAGCCAAGACGGGAGCGTAGGGTTGAACACTGAAGCTTTCTTT
CASSQDGSVGLNTEAFF
>-|TRBV7-2|TRBJ2-1|TRBD2
TGTGCCAGCAGCTCACTAGCGGGAGGCCTCCAATACAATGAGCAGTTCTTC
CASSSLAGGLQYNEQFF
>-|TRBV19|TRBJ2-5|-
TGTGCCAGTAGTGCTCGAGGGAGATCTGGCCAAGAGACCCAGTACTTC
CASSARGRSGQETQYF
>-|TRBV6-6|TRBJ1-1|-
TGTGCCAGCAGTCAGCGGCCGGGAAGGAACACTGAAGCTTTCTTT
CASSQRPGRNTEAFF
>-|TRBV5-8|TRBJ2-3|-
TGTGCCTCTTGGGGCCGGGGGACAGATACGCAGTATTTT
CASWGRGTDTQYF
>-|TRBV7-7|TRBJ2-1|TRBD1
TGTGCCAGCAGCCCTAGAGGGGGCGCGCTTCTAGATGAGCAGTTCTTC
CASSPRGGALLDEQFF
>-|TRBV19|TRBJ2-5|-
TGTGCCAGTAGTATAGTCTCGGGTGAGACCCAGTACTTC
CASSIVSGETQYF
>-|TRBV21-1|TRBJ2-7|-
TGTGCCAGCAGCCGCGCCGGGACAGCGCTGTACGAGCAGTACTTC
CASSRAGTALYEQYF
>once|TRBV10-3|TRBJ2-1|-
TGTGCCATCAGTGGAAGGGATGAGCAGTTCTTC
CAISGRDEQFF
>-|TRBV10-1|TRBJ2-7|-
TGCGCCAGCAGCCAGGGGTCCGACGAGCAGTACTTC
CASSQGSDEQYF
>few|TRBV4-1|TRBJ1-3|-
TGCGCCAGCAGCCCTCCAATCGCCTCTGGAAACACCATATATTTT
CASSPPIASGNTIYF
>-|TRBV9|TRBJ2-7|-
TGTGCCAGCAGCGTAGCACAGGGCTACGAGCAGTACTTC
CASSVAQGYEQYF
>once|TRBV9|TRBJ2-3|-
TGTGCCAGCAGCGTAGGGGCGGGGCTAGTCGCAGATACGCAGTATTTT
CASSVGAGLVADTQYF
>-|TRBV7-8|TRBJ2-3|-
TGTGCCAGCAGCCCGTCTAGAGGCACCGATACGCAGTATTTT
CASSPSRGTDTQYF
>few|TRBV5-1|TRBJ1-2|-
TGCGCCAGCAGCTTGTGGGTCCGCGGGACCACTAACTATGGCTACACCTTC
CASSLWVRGTTNYGYTF
>-|TRBV5-1|TRBJ1-1|-
TGCGCCAGCAGCTTGGAGCTTCAGGGGACCCATGAAGCTTTCTTT
CASSLELQGTHEAFF
>-|TRBV4-2|TRBJ2-3|TRBD2
TGTGCCAGCAGCCAAGATCCTAGCGGGAGCGCAGATACGCAGTATTTT
CASSQDPSGSADTQYF
>-|TRBV5-1|TRBJ2-1|-
TGCGCCAGCAGCTCCACCGGAGGATCGGAATACAATGAGCAGTTCTTC
CASSSTGGSEYNEQFF
>-|TRBV15|TRBJ2-7|TRBD2
TGTGCCACCAGCAGAGATCGTTTGCCGGGAGGGGAGCAGTACTTC
CATSRDRLPGGEQYF
>few|TRBV7-6|TRBJ2-2|TRBD2
TGTGCCAGCAGCTCCGTAGCTAGCGGGAGTGCGAACACCGGGGAGCTGTTTTTT
CASSSVASGSANTGELFF
>-|TRBV15|TRBJ1-4|TRBD1
TGTGCCACCAGCAGGAGGACAGGGGGGCTGGAAAAACTGTTTTTT
CATSRRTGGLEKLFF
>-|TRBV6-6|TRBJ2-7|TRBD1
TGTGCCAGCAGTTCGGACAGGGGGCACTACGAGCAGTACTTC
CASSSDRGHYEQYF
>-|TRBV6-1|TRBJ2-3|-
TGTGCCACAATAGCGGCTACGGGATTATCGTCCCGGGCCTATTTT
CATIAATGLSSRAYF
>-|TRBV5-4|TRBJ1-2|-
TGTGCCAGCAGCTCTCCTCGGTTCGCCGGGGGGTACTATGGCTACACCTTC
CASSSPRFAGGYYGYTF
>-|TRBV7-9|TRBJ2-7|-
TGTGCCAGCAGCTTGGCACCGGGACACAGCTCCTACGAGCAGTACTTC
CASSLAPGHSSYEQYF
>-|TRBV7-2|TRBJ2-2|-
TGTGCCAGCAGCTTAGGAGGGGGGACCACCGGGGAGCTGTTTTTT
CASSLGGGTTGELFF
>-|TRBV11-2|TRBJ1-6|-
TGTGCCAGCAGCTTAGACGGCGTGAGCTCCTATAATTCACCCCTCCACTTT
CASSLDGVSSYNSPLHF
>-|TRBV19|TRBJ1-6|-
TGTGCCAGTAGTCCACCCAGCTCCTATAATTCACCCCTCCACTTT
CASSPPSSYNSPLHF
>-|TRBV11-2|TRBJ2-1|TRBD1
TGTGCCAGCAGCCCGCGACAGGGGAGCGGCTCCTACAATGAGCAGTTCTTC
CASSPRQGSGSYNEQFF
>-|TRBV30|TRBJ1-1|-
TGTGCCTGGAGTCGGGACCTCTCTCTTCCTGAAGCTTTCTTT
CAWSRDLSLPEAFF
>-|TRBV9|TRBJ1-2|-
TGTGCCAGCAATAGGGGAGACTATGGCTACACCTTC
CASNRGDYGYTF
>-|TRBV4-3|TRBJ2-1|-
TGCGCCAGCAGCCAAGTGGGACCGGGACACCGGGGGTACAATGAGCAGTTCTTC
CASSQVGPGHRGYNEQFF
>-|TRBV2|TRBJ1-1|-
TGTGCCAGCAGTGAAGCGGAGGTGAACACTGAAGCTTTCTTT
CASSEAEVNTEAFF